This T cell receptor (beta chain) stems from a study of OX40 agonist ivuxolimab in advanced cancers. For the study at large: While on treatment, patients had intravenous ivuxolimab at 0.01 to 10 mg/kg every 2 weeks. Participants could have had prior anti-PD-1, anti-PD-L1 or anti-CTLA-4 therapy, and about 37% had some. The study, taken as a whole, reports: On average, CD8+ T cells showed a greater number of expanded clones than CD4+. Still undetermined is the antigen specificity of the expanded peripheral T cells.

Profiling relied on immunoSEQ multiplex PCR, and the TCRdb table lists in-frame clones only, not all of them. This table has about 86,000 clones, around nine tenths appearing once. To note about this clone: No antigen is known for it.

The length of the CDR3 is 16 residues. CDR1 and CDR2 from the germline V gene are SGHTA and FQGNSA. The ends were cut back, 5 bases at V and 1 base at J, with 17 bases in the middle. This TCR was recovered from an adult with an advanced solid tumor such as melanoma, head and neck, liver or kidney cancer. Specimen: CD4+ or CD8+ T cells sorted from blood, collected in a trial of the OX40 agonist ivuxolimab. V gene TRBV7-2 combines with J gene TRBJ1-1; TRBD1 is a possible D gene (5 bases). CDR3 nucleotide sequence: TGTGCCAGCAGCCCAGAGGGGTACGGGGCGAACACTGAAGCTTTCTTT. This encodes CASSPEGYGANTEAFF. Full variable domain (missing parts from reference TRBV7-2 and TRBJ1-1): GAGVSQSPSNKVTEKGKDVELRCDPISGHTALYWYRQSLGQGLEFLIYFQGNSAPDKSGLPSDRFSAERTGGSVSTLTIQRTQQEDSAVYLCASSPEGYGANTEAFFGQGTRLTVV.